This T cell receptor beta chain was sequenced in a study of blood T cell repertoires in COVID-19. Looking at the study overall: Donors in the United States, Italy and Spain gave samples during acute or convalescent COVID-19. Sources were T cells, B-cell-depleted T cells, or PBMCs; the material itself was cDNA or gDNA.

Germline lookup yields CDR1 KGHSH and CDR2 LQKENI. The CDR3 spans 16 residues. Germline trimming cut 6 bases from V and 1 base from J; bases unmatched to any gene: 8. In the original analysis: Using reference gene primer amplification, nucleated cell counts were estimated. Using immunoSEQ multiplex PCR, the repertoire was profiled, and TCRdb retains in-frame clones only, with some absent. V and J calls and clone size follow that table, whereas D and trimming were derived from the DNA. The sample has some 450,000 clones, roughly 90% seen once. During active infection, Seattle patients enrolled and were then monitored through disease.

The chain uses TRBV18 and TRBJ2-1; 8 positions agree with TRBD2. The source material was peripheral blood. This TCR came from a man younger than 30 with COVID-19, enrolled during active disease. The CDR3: CASSGVAGSSYNEQFF. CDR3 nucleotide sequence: TGTGCCAGCTCGGGGGTAGCGGGGAGTTCCTACAATGAGCAGTTCTTC.